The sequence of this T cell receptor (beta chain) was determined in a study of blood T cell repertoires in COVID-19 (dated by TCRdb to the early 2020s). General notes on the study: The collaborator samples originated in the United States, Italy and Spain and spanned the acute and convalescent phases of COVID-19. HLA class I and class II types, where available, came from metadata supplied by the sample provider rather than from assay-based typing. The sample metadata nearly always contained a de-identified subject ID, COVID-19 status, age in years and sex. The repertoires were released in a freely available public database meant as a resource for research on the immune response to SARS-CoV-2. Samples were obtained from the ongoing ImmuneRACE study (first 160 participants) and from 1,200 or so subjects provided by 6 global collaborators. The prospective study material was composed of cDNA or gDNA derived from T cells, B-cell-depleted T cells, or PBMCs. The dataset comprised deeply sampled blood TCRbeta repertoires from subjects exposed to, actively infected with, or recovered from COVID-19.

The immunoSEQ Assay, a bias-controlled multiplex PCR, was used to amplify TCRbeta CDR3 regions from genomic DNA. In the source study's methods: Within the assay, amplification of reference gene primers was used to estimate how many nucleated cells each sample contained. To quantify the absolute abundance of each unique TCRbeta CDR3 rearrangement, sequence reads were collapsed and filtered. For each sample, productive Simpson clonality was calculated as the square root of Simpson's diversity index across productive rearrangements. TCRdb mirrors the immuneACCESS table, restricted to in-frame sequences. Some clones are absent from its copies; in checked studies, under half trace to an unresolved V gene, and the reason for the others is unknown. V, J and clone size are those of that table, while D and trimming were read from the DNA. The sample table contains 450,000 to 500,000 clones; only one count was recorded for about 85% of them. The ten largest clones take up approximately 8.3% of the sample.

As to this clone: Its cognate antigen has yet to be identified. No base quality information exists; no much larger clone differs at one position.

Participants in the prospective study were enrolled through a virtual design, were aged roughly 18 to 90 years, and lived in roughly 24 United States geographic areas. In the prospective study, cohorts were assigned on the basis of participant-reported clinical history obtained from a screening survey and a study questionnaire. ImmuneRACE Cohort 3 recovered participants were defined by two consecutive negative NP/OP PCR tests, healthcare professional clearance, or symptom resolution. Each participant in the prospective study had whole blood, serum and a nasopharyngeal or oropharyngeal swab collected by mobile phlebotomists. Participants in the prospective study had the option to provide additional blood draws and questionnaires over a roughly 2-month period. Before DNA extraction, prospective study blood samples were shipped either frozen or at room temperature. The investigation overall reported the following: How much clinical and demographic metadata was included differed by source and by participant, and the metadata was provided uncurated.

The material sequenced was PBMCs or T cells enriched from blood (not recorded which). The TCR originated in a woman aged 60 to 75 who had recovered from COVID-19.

This receptor carries the CDR3 CASSDLNAGHNEQFF. The DNA sequence follows: TGTGCCAGCAGTGATCTAAACGCAGGGCACAATGAGCAGTTCTTC. The chain is assembled from TRBV7-9 and TRBJ2-1; D gene: possibly TRBD1, on 5 matching bases. The CDR3, from cysteine to phenylalanine, totals 15 residues. The read is trimmed to its CDR3 DNA, 45 bases read in frame from base 1. V and J lose 6 bases and 5 bases, and a span of 17 bases separates them. CDR1 and CDR2 were assigned from the germline V gene (reference sequence) as SEHNR and FQNEAQ.